The rows below give T cell receptor beta chains drawn from one sample of a study of shared clonotypes between healthy human individuals. Profiling relied on immunoSEQ multiplex PCR, and the TCRdb table lists in-frame clones only, not all of them. This repertoire shows some 740,000 clones, over 90% found once; its top ten account for around 24%. Sequencing was performed on naive CD8+ T cells sorted from blood. These receptors all stem from a man aged 25-40 years in good health. Each CDR3 is given with its conserved first and last residue. D genes are given only for firm matches. For some rows the clone size is stated as once, few or many, or as a class when expanded; others skip it.

TRBD1,TRBV9,TRBJ1-2,15,NA,CASSTSDRGGYGYTF,TGTGCCAGCAGCACCTCGGACAGGGGAGGCTATGGCTACACCTTC
TRBD2,TRBV7-2,TRBJ2-3,16,NA,CASSRKGLAGSDTQYF,TGTGCCAGCAGCCGAAAGGGACTAGCGGGTTCAGATACGCAGTATTTT
NA,TRBV4-3,TRBJ2-6,14,NA,CASARGAGANVLTF,TGCGCCAGCGCCCGGGGGGCCGGCGCCAACGTCCTGACTTTC
TRBD2,TRBV29-1,TRBJ2-7,17,NA,CSVRTSGDPRASYEQYF,TGCAGCGTTAGGACTAGCGGAGACCCGCGGGCCTCCTACGAGCAGTACTTC
NA,TRBV5-4,TRBJ2-7,14,NA,CASSLGNPTYEQYF,TGTGCCAGCAGCTTGGGTAACCCGACCTACGAGCAGTACTTC
TRBD1,TRBV27,TRBJ2-7,14,NA,CASSLRTGGNEQYF,TGTGCCAGCAGTTTACGGACAGGGGGCAACGAGCAGTACTTC
NA,TRBV30,TRBJ1-1,12,once,CAWSPGGTEAFF,TGTGCCTGGAGTCCGGGGGGTACTGAAGCTTTCTTT
TRBD1,TRBV27,TRBJ1-5,14,NA,CASSSGQGGQPQHF,TGTGCCAGCAGTTCAGGACAGGGAGGGCAGCCCCAGCATTTT
TRBD1,TRBV5-5,TRBJ2-7,13,NA,CASSLGQGTVQYF,TGTGCCAGCAGCCTGGGACAGGGGACAGTGCAGTACTTC
NA,TRBV15,TRBJ1-5,14,NA,CATSREGNNQPQHF,TGTGCCACCAGCAGGGAAGGAAATAATCAGCCCCAGCATTTT
TRBD1,TRBV6-6,TRBJ1-2,15,NA,CASSYLGQTIYGYTF,TGTGCCAGCAGTTACCTGGGACAGACAATTTATGGCTACACCTTC
NA,TRBV30,TRBJ2-1,15,NA,CAWVRDSGSFREQFF,TGTGCCTGGGTGAGAGATAGCGGAAGTTTCAGGGAGCAGTTCTTC
TRBD2,TRBV7-9,TRBJ2-1,16,NA,CASSLVGGRALNEQFF,TGTGCCAGCAGCTTAGTGGGCGGGAGGGCCCTCAATGAGCAGTTCTTC
TRBD1,TRBV25-1,TRBJ1-1,15,NA,CASSESPGGRTEAFF,TGTGCCAGCAGTGAATCCCCAGGGGGCCGAACTGAAGCTTTCTTT
NA,TRBV9,TRBJ2-2,14,NA,CASSPGQHTGELFF,TGTGCCAGCAGCCCAGGACAGCACACCGGGGAGCTGTTTTTT
NA,TRBV7-4,TRBJ2-3,15,NA,CASSLVRGDTDTQYF,TGTGCCAGCAGCTTAGTGCGGGGAGACACAGATACGCAGTATTTT
NA,TRBV7-2,TRBJ2-7,13,NA,CASSLAPSYGQYF,TGTGCCAGCAGCTTAGCCCCTAGTTACGGGCAGTACTTC
NA,TRBV27,TRBJ2-1,15,NA,CASSRAPPTGNEQFF,TGTGCCAGCAGCCGAGCACCTCCGACTGGGAATGAGCAGTTCTTC
NA,TRBV7-6,TRBJ2-6,22,NA,CASSLRGLAGGFSTSGANVLTF,TGTGCCAGCAGCCTCCGGGGGTTGGCAGGGGGATTTTCCACCTCTGGGGCCAACGTCCTGACTTTC
TRBD2,TRBV6-1,TRBJ2-7,15,NA,CASSEWTSASYEQYF,TGTGCCAGCAGTGAATGGACTAGCGCCTCCTACGAGCAGTACTTC
TRBD1,TRBV5-4,TRBJ1-1,15,NA,CASSFTGALNTEAFF,TGTGCCAGCAGCTTCACAGGGGCCCTGAACACTGAAGCTTTCTTT
NA,TRBV4-1,TRBJ2-1,14,NA,CASSQLTGYDEQFF,TGCGCCAGCAGCCAACTCACAGGTTATGATGAGCAGTTCTTC
TRBD1,TRBV29-1,TRBJ1-2,14,NA,CSVGISDREYGYTF,TGCAGCGTTGGTATCTCGGACAGGGAGTATGGCTACACCTTC
NA,TRBV27,TRBJ2-1,13,NA,CASSFGTYNEQFF,TGTGCCAGCAGTTTCGGAACCTACAATGAGCAGTTCTTC
NA,TRBV5-1,TRBJ2-7,14,NA,CASSFRQATYEQYF,TGCGCCAGCAGCTTTCGCCAGGCGACCTACGAGCAGTACTTC
NA,TRBV19,TRBJ2-7,13,NA,CASSMGSPYEQYF,TGTGCCAGTAGTATGGGCTCCCCATACGAGCAGTACTTC
TRBD2,TRBV5-1,TRBJ2-3,18,NA,CASIPGLAGETLGDTQYF,TGCGCCAGCATCCCGGGACTAGCGGGAGAGACGCTGGGAGATACGCAGTATTTT
NA,TRBV27,TRBJ1-5,12,NA,CASSSGTQPQHF,TGTGCCAGCAGTTCGGGGACTCAGCCCCAGCATTTT
NA,TRBV2,TRBJ2-3,16,NA,CASSDLNTASTDTQYF,TGTGCCAGCAGTGACTTGAATACGGCCTCCACAGATACGCAGTATTTT
TRBD2,TRBV29-1,TRBJ2-2,15,NA,CSVKPSGSNTGELFF,TGCAGCGTAAAACCTAGCGGGAGTAACACCGGGGAGCTGTTTTTT
TRBD1,TRBV2,TRBJ2-7,15,once,CASSGIWDSPYEQYF,TGTGCCAGCAGTGGTATTTGGGACAGTCCGTACGAGCAGTACTTC
NA,TRBV11-2,TRBJ2-1,15,NA,CASSLSGRAEDEQFF,TGTGCCAGCAGCCTCTCCGGGAGAGCCGAGGATGAGCAGTTCTTC
NA,TRBV9,TRBJ2-1,16,NA,CASSVGRGAIDNEQFF,TGTGCCAGCAGCGTAGGGCGCGGGGCCATTGACAATGAGCAGTTCTTC
TRBD1,TRBV5-1,TRBJ2-7,15,NA,CASSLTGTGWYEQYF,TGCGCCAGCAGCTTAACCGGGACAGGGTGGTACGAGCAGTACTTC
NA,TRBV2,TRBJ1-2,13,NA,CASSEGAPEGYTF,TGTGCCAGCAGTGAAGGGGCCCCCGAGGGCTACACCTTC
TRBD2,TRBV7-9,TRBJ2-1,15,NA,CASSARLAGGDEQFF,TGTGCCAGCAGCGCAAGACTAGCGGGAGGGGATGAGCAGTTCTTC
NA,TRBV15,TRBJ2-2,15,NA,CATSIPRENTGELFF,TGTGCCACCAGCATCCCTCGGGAAAACACCGGGGAGCTGTTTTTT
TRBD2,TRBV7-3,TRBJ2-1,18,NA,CASSPGKGGAGDYNEQFF,TGTGCCAGCAGCCCCGGGAAGGGAGGGGCGGGGGACTACAATGAGCAGTTCTTC
NA,TRBV29-1,TRBJ1-1,12,NA,CSAGGPNTEAFF,TGCAGCGCCGGGGGCCCGAACACTGAAGCTTTCTTT
NA,TRBV6-1,TRBJ2-3,15,NA,CASSEVRDRTDTQYF,TGTGCCAGCAGTGAAGTCCGGGACCGCACAGATACGCAGTATTTT
NA,TRBV11-2,TRBJ2-5,15,NA,CASSLAPPTAETQYF,TGTGCCAGCAGCTTAGCCCCCCCTACTGCAGAGACCCAGTACTTC
NA,TRBV7-8,TRBJ2-7,14,NA,CASAAGQALYEQYF,TGTGCCAGCGCCGCGGGTCAGGCCCTCTACGAGCAGTACTTC
NA,TRBV7-6,TRBJ2-7,13,NA,CASSPDRVYEQYF,TGTGCCAGCAGCCCAGATAGGGTCTACGAGCAGTACTTC
NA,TRBV4-3,TRBJ2-7,14,NA,CASSQVYGSYEQYF,TGCGCCAGCAGCCAAGTCTACGGGAGTTACGAGCAGTACTTC
NA,TRBV7-6,TRBJ1-4,15,once,CASSLTRGRHEKLFF,TGTGCCAGCAGCTTAACGAGGGGAAGACATGAAAAACTGTTTTTT
NA,TRBV7-6,TRBJ2-1,14,NA,CASKDSGYYNEQFF,TGTGCCAGCAAAGACAGCGGGTACTACAATGAGCAGTTCTTC
TRBD1,TRBV27,TRBJ2-5,14,NA,CASSPGTGKETQYF,TGTGCCAGCAGCCCCGGGACAGGAAAAGAGACCCAGTACTTC
TRBD2,TRBV14,TRBJ2-1,16,NA,CASSPTPGGGYNEQFF,TGTGCCAGCAGCCCGACCCCGGGAGGGGGATACAATGAGCAGTTCTTC
NA,TRBV4-1,TRBJ2-5,14,NA,CASSQNMYQETQYF,TGCGCCAGCAGCCAAAACATGTACCAAGAGACCCAGTACTTC
NA,TRBV9,TRBJ1-4,16,once,CASSVEGGGPNEKLFF,TGTGCCAGCAGCGTAGAGGGCGGGGGTCCTAATGAAAAACTGTTTTTT
NA,TRBV7-2,TRBJ2-3,16,once,CASSLALATSTDTQYF,TGTGCCAGCAGCTTAGCGCTAGCGACTAGCACAGATACGCAGTATTTT
TRBD1,TRBV18,TRBJ2-7,16,NA,CASSPDRDRGPTEQYF,TGTGCCAGCTCACCGGACCGGGACAGGGGGCCCACCGAGCAGTACTTC
TRBD1,TRBV10-1,TRBJ2-2,13,NA,CATRGQGSGELFF,TGCGCCACCAGAGGACAGGGTTCCGGGGAGCTGTTTTTT
TRBD2,TRBV4-3,TRBJ2-1,16,NA,CASSLTSGRASGEQFF,TGCGCCAGCAGCCTCACTAGCGGGAGGGCCAGTGGTGAGCAGTTCTTC
NA,TRBV7-9,TRBJ1-3,14,NA,CASSLGGTGNTIYF,TGTGCCAGCAGCCTCGGGGGGACGGGAAACACCATATATTTT
NA,TRBV6-1,TRBJ2-1,16,NA,CASSEWGDLSYNEQFF,TGTGCCAGCAGTGAATGGGGGGACCTCTCCTACAATGAGCAGTTCTTC
NA,TRBV15,TRBJ1-2,14,NA,CATRPDRHNYGYTF,TGTGCCACCAGGCCCGACAGGCATAACTATGGCTACACCTTC
TRBD1,TRBV29-1,TRBJ2-7,14,NA,CSVGTGVNSYEQYF,TGCAGCGTAGGTACAGGGGTAAATTCCTACGAGCAGTACTTC
TRBD1,TRBV29-1,TRBJ2-7,12,NA,CSVRTGEYEQYF,TGCAGCGTTAGGACAGGGGAGTACGAGCAGTACTTC
NA,TRBV27,TRBJ2-7,15,NA,CASSRPRDGSYEQYF,TGTGCCAGCAGTCGTCCCCGGGACGGTTCCTACGAGCAGTACTTC